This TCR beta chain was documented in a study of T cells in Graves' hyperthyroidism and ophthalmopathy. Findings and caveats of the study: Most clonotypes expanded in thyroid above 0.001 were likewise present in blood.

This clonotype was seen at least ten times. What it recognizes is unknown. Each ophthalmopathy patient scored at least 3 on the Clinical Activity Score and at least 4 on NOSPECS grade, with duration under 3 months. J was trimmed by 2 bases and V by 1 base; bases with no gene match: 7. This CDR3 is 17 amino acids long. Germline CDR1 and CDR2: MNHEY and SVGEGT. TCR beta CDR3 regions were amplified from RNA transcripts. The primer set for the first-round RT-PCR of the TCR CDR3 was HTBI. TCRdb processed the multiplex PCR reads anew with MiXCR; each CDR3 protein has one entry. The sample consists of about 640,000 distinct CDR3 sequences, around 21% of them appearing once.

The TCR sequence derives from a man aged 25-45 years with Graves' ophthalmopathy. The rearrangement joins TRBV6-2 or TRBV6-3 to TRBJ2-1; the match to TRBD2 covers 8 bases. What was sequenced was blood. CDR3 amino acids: CASSYFSGGPAYNEQFF. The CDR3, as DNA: TGTGCCAGCAGTTACTTTTCGGGAGGGCCCGCCTACAATGAGCAGTTCTTC.